The following is a T cell receptor (beta chain) sequence with its context. This sample includes further DNA sequences coding for the same CDR3. The data were obtained in a study of blood T cell repertoires in COVID-19. Looking at the study overall: Samples came from the United States, Italy and Spain, spanning acute and convalescent COVID-19.

Per the authors' pipeline: Estimation of nucleated cell counts was performed using reference gene primer amplification. Clones were read by immunoSEQ multiplex PCR, and TCRdb kept only the in-frame ones, dropping some. V and J calls and clone size are given by that table; D and trimming were obtained from the DNA. The sample has some 200,000 clones; approximately 84% are singletons. V dropped 0 bases and J dropped 4 bases, with 6 bases sitting between them. CDR1 and CDR2 from the germline V gene are LNHNV and YYDKDF (reference sequence). The CDR3 totals 13 residues. The chain is built from TRBV15 and TRBJ1-1; D call uncertain. This clonotype was obtained from a human donor with acute or convalescent COVID-19. The donor label of this sample is uncertain. The sample consisted of peripheral blood. Here the CDR3 reads CATSRERGTEAFF. The CDR3 DNA follows: TGTGCCACCAGCAGAGAACGGGGCACTGAAGCTTTCTTT.